A selection of T cell receptor beta chains follows, all from one sample in a study of blood T cells in healthy people across ages. Via MiXCR, TCRdb re-called the 5' RACE reads, giving one row per CDR3 protein. The data show 600,000 or so distinct CDR3 sequences, with less than 60% seen just once and about 26% held by the top ten. Sequenced: blood. These TCRs come from a man aged 80 or over in good health. Both conserved end residues are part of each CDR3. A D gene is named only where the DNA matches it firmly.

>TRBV20-1|-
CSARADWGNQPQHF
>TRBV5-1|TRBD2
CASSFSGGLTYEQYF
>TRBV20-1|-
CSARDRRASQETQYF
>TRBV27|TRBD1
CASKDRGVTDTQYF
>TRBV20-1|TRBD2
CSGEAGTSSSQDIQYF
>TRBV27|-
CASSLESGYTEAFF
>TRBV5-1|-
CASSLEAGLETQYF
>TRBV5-1|-
CASSLEGRTEKLFF
>TRBV7-2|-
CASSLAVGSSYEQYF
>TRBV6-5|TRBD1
CASRRGTGSEAFF
>TRBV11-2|-
CANSWEGHTEAFF
>TRBV2|-
CASSENTLRDTQYF
>TRBV20-1|-
CSEAGASTDTQYF
>TRBV5-6|TRBD1
CTSSLRDRGNNEQFF
>TRBV20-1|TRBD2
CSAVGLAGDGDTQYF